This is a list of T cell receptor beta chains from one sample in a study of blood T cell repertoires in COVID-19. Assay: immunoSEQ multiplex PCR; the TCRdb copy retains only in-frame clones and omits some. The sample contains fewer than 80,000 clones, roughly 90% of which appear only once. The sequencing input was peripheral blood. The receptors shown here come from a man older than 75 with COVID-19, enrolled during active disease. Each CDR3 is given with its conserved first and last residue. D genes are given only for firm matches. Clone size appears in some rows only: once, few, many, or a class for an expanded clone.

v_gene,j_gene,d_gene,abundance,CDR3nt,CDR3aa
TRBV27,TRBJ1-2,-,-,TGTGCCAGCAGTCCCCGGGACACCCCCCTCTATGGCTACACCTTC,CASSPRDTPLYGYTF
TRBV12-3/TRBV12-4,TRBJ2-3,-,-,TGTGCCAGCAGTGAACAGGCCACAGATACGCAGTATTTT,CASSEQATDTQYF
TRBV7-2,TRBJ2-2,TRBD1,-,TGTGCCAGCAGCTCCGGGACAGTGGGTCCCGGGGAGCTGTTTTTT,CASSSGTVGPGELFF
TRBV12-1,TRBJ2-7,-,-,TGTGCCAGCAGCTTTGAATCAGTGTCTCGAACCTACGAGCAGTACTTC,CASSFESVSRTYEQYF
TRBV5-1,TRBJ1-3,-,few,TGCGCCAGCAGCTGGGGGGGTTTGGAGAACACCATATATTTT,CASSWGGLENTIYF
TRBV5-1,TRBJ2-7,-,-,TGCGCCAGCAGCTTCGACAGCTCCTACGAGCAGTACTTC,CASSFDSSYEQYF
TRBV7-3,TRBJ1-4,-,-,TGTGCCAGCAGCTTAGAGGGGAGGGACAACTATCCAACTAATGAAAAACTGTTTTTT,CASSLEGRDNYPTNEKLFF
TRBV4-2,TRBJ2-1,TRBD2,-,TGTGCCAGCAGCCGCGTAGGGGCGGGGGGGCGTATTGAGCAGTTCTTC,CASSRVGAGGRIEQFF
TRBV7-3,TRBJ2-5,TRBD1,-,TGTGCCAGCAGCCCGACAGGGGGCAGAGAGACCCAGTACTTC,CASSPTGGRETQYF
TRBV6-1,TRBJ1-2,-,once,TGTGCCAGCAGTGAAGGGGCGACCTATGGCTACACCTTC,CASSEGATYGYTF
TRBV24-1,TRBJ1-1,TRBD1,-,TGTGCCACCAGTCAGGGGGGTGAAGCTTTCTTT,CATSQGGEAFF
TRBV24-1,TRBJ2-3,TRBD2,-,TGTGCCACCAGTGACAAACTAGCGGGGGGCACAGATACGCAGTATTTT,CATSDKLAGGTDTQYF
TRBV27,TRBJ2-1,-,-,TGTGCCAGCAGTTTAACTAGCCTCACCTACAATGAGCAGTTCTTC,CASSLTSLTYNEQFF
TRBV9,TRBJ1-4,-,once,TGTGCCAGCAGCGCCTCCTCCGGGGGGAGTGAAAAACTGTTTTTT,CASSASSGGSEKLFF
TRBV5-1,TRBJ2-7,-,-,TGCGCCAGCAGCCCGAGTGTTCCGATGAACGAGCAGTACTTC,CASSPSVPMNEQYF
TRBV6-5,TRBJ1-5,-,-,TGTGCCAGCAGCCCCCGTGCGGTCAGCAATCAGCCCCAGCATTTT,CASSPRAVSNQPQHF
TRBV28,TRBJ2-5,TRBD1,-,TGTGCCAGCAGTTTTTTAGGGGGACAGGGGGCCCAAGAGACCCAGTACTTC,CASSFLGGQGAQETQYF
TRBV28,TRBJ1-1,-,-,TGTGCCAGCAGTTTCCTCCTCGGAGGGACGAGGGCTTTCTTT,CASSFLLGGTRAFF
TRBV6-5,TRBJ1-3,TRBD1,-,TGTGCCAGCAGGTTACGACAGGGCTCTGGAAACACCATATATTTT,CASRLRQGSGNTIYF
TRBV7-3,TRBJ1-2,TRBD1,-,TGTGCCAGCAGCTGGGGACAGGGGGAGGACGGCTACACCTTC,CASSWGQGEDGYTF